Following are 20 T cell receptor beta chains from one sample sequenced in a study of PD-L1 blockade in urothelial cancer. TCRdb's table, derived via immunoSEQ multiplex PCR, lists solely in-frame clones and lacks some. There are around 30,000 clones in the sample; around 83% occur only once, and under 40% lies in the top ten. The sequencing here drew on PBMCs, taken around atezolizumab (anti-PD-L1) treatment. These receptors came from a man between 60 and 75 years old with urothelial cancer.

The V call is TRBV5-1, the J call TRBJ2-1, with D unclear. The CDR3 runs 11 residues. The V end was cut by 4 bases, the J end by 4 bases, with 3 bases between. Germline V CDR1 and CDR2: SGHRS, YFSETQ. The CDR3 nucleotides are TGCGCCAGCAGCCTGTACAATGAGCAGTTCTTC. This translates into CASSLYNEQFF.

The chain is built from TRBV11-2 and TRBJ1-3, with 7 bases matching TRBD1. The V and J ends lost 5 bases and 0 bases, in that order; junction bases with no gene match: 7. CDR1 is SGHAT and CDR2 is FQNNGV in the germline V gene. This CDR3 spans 16 amino acids. CDR3 amino acids: CASSIRTGFSGNTIYF. DNA of the CDR3: TGTGCCAGCAGCATACGGACAGGCTTCTCTGGAAACACCATATATTTT.

The V gene is TRBV6-6, the J gene TRBJ2-3; 8 nucleotides align to TRBD2. CDR3 length equals 12 residues. Trimming took 10 bases from V and 1 from J; bases not matched to a gene: 1. The germline CDR1 and CDR2 sequences are MNHNY and SVGAGI (reference sequence). The CDR3 loop reads CATGGGTDTQYF. CDR3 in DNA: TGTGCCACCGGGGGGGGCACAGATACGCAGTATTTT.

The chain links TRBV7-6 to TRBJ1-2, with 9 bases matching TRBD1. CDR1 SGHVS and CDR2 FNYEAQ come from the germline V gene. The CDR3 covers 16 residues. J was trimmed by 4 bases and V by 3 bases; bases with no gene match: 9. CDR3 loop: CASSLETGGLGYGYTF. The CDR3 bases are TGTGCCAGCAGCTTGGAAACAGGGGGCCTGGGCTATGGCTACACCTTC.

The rearrangement uses TRBV6-4 and TRBJ1-5, with D possibly TRBD1 on 6 matching bases. From germline, CDR1 is MRHNA and CDR2 SNTAGT. V was cut by 3 bases and J by 7 bases, with 10 bases left in between. CDR3 length: 13 amino acids. The CDR3, as DNA: TGTGCCAGCAGTGAGGGGGCAGGACAGCCCCAGCATTTT. This encodes CASSEGAGQPQHF.

This chain connects TRBV19 to TRBJ2-5, with 14 positions matching TRBD2. CDR1 and CDR2 (germline): LNHDA, SQIVND (reference sequence). V shed 5 bases, J shed 6 bases, and the junction held 8 bases outside the gene matches. CDR3 length: 16 residues. CDR3 sequence: CASSVVTSGRGKTQYF. For the CDR3, the DNA is TGTGCCAGTAGTGTCGTGACTAGCGGGAGGGGAAAGACCCAGTACTTC.

The chain uses TRBV7-2 and TRBJ2-7; 9 bases align to TRBD2. V was clipped by 5 bases and J by 3 bases; unmatched bases: 2. Germline V gene data show CDR1 as SGHTA and CDR2 as FQGNSA. The CDR3 extends over 13 amino acids. CDR3 amino acids: CASSMTSGYEQYF. The CDR3 bases are TGTGCCAGCAGCATGACTAGCGGCTACGAGCAGTACTTC.

The chain employs TRBV11-3 and TRBJ2-1; 7 bases are a match to TRBD1. The CDR3 is 16 amino acids. V dropped 1 base and J dropped 2; count of bases not matched to a gene: 5. The germline V gene encodes CDR1 SGHNT and CDR2 YENEEA. CDR3 DNA: TGTGCCAGCAGCTTAGGGGACAGAACAACCTACAATGAGCAGTTCTTC. Its protein is CASSLGDRTTYNEQFF.

The chain recombines TRBV25-1 with TRBJ2-1, with a tentative D call TRBD2 (6 bases). The germline CDR1 and CDR2 sequences are MGHDK and SYGVNS. This CDR3 contains 15 residues. Trimming shortened V by 1 base and J by 4 bases, and 11 bases separated the two germline ends. CDR3 residues: CASSESTSSYNEQFF. The DNA for the CDR3 is TGTGCCAGCAGTGAATCCACTAGCTCTTACAATGAGCAGTTCTTC. Together with reference TRBV25-1 and TRBJ2-1, the CDR3 gives the full variable domain: EADIYQTPRYLVIGTGKKITLECSQTMGHDKMYWYQQDPGMELHLIHYSYGVNSTEKGDLSSESTVSRIRTEHFPLTLESARPSHTSQYLCASSESTSSYNEQFFGPGTRLTVL.

The J gene is TRBJ1-2, the V gene TRBV30, with 11 nucleotides matching TRBD1. Germline assignment: CDR1 GTSNPN and CDR2 SVGIG (reference sequence). V trimming: 8 bases; J trimming: 8 bases; junction bases outside the gene matches: 10. This CDR3 has 13 amino acids. CDR3 region: CAGLGDRGYGYTF. CDR3 in DNA: TGTGCCGGGCTGGGGGACAGGGGGTACGGCTACACCTTC.

This clone was recorded a few times. The chain employs TRBV7-2 and TRBJ2-3, with D perhaps TRBD1 (6 bases). The CDR3 consists of 15 residues. Germline V gene lookup returns CDR1 SGHTA and CDR2 FQGNSA. Trimming shortened V by 3 bases and J by 3 bases, and 13 bases separated the two germline ends. The CDR3 loop reads CASSFQGLGTDTQYF. The CDR3 bases are TGTGCCAGCAGCTTCCAGGGGTTGGGTACAGATACGCAGTATTTT.

The V and J genes are TRBV29-1 and TRBJ2-1; TRBD2 matches at 8 bases. From germline, CDR1 is SQVTM and CDR2 ANQGSEA. CDR3 length equals 16 residues. V trimming: 6 bases; J trimming: 9 bases; junction bases outside the gene matches: 19. The CDR3 here is CSVSRNQAGGRSEQFF. CDR3 bases: TGCAGCGTCTCCCGAAATCAGGCGGGGGGAAGGAGTGAGCAGTTCTTC.

The chain couples TRBV11-2 to TRBJ2-7; D possibly corresponds to TRBD2 (5 bases). From germline, CDR1 is SGHAT and CDR2 FQNNGV. There are 14 residues in the CDR3. V was pared by 0 bases and J by 6 bases, with 12 bases between. CDR3 nucleotides: TGTGCCAGCAGCTTAGAGAGGGTGACGGGCGAGCAGTACTTC. Protein: CASSLERVTGEQYF.

V is TRBV5-5 and J is TRBJ2-1; 8 bases agree with TRBD2. Germline values: CDR1 SGHKS, CDR2 YYEKEE (reference sequence). The CDR3 has 15 amino acids. The V and J ends lost 1 base and 8 bases, in that order; junction bases with no gene match: 8. CDR3: CASSLSRGGLDEQFF. For the CDR3, the DNA is TGTGCCAGCAGCTTGTCACGGGGGGGCCTTGATGAGCAGTTCTTC.

This chain uses TRBV27 with TRBJ1-1; 7 positions match TRBD1. The CDR3 loop spans 14 amino acids. Trimming removed 2 bases from V and 6 bases from J; junction bases left unmatched: 6. Germline V gene sequence: CDR1 MNHEY, CDR2 SMNVEV (reference sequence). The CDR3 sequence: CASSLTTGVPEAFF. The CDR3 coding sequence is TGTGCCAGCAGTTTAACCACAGGGGTCCCTGAAGCTTTCTTT.

CDR3 sequence reads: CASSPSTAGANEKLFF. The CDR3 nucleotides are TGTGCCAGCTCACCATCCACAGCAGGGGCTAATGAAAAACTGTTTTTT. This chain links TRBV18 with TRBJ1-4, with a tentative D call TRBD1 (6 bases). V lost 2 bases and J lost 3, with 13 bases in between. Germline V lookup: CDR1 KGHSH, CDR2 LQKENI. This CDR3 has 16 amino acids.

This chain links TRBV7-8 with TRBJ2-1; no clear D gene. The CDR3 contains 13 residues. Germline V gene sequence: CDR1 SGHVS, CDR2 FQNEAQ. Trimming stripped 1 base from V and 8 bases from J, with 9 bases between. CDR3: CASSLEGVDEQFF. The CDR3 DNA follows: TGTGCCAGCAGCTTAGAAGGAGTAGATGAGCAGTTCTTC.

The rearrangement uses TRBV2 and TRBJ2-1; the match to TRBD1 covers 9 bases. J was trimmed by 3 bases and V by 8 bases; bases with no gene match: 5. CDR1 SNHLY and CDR2 FYNNEI come from the germline V gene. The CDR3 loop spans 14 amino acids. The CDR3 nucleotides are TGTGCCAGCCGGACAGGGGCCCACTACAATGAGCAGTTCTTC. Amino acids: CASRTGAHYNEQFF. Full variable domain (remainder filled in from reference TRBV2 and TRBJ2-1): EPEVTQTPSHQVTQMGQEVILRCVPISNHLYFYWYRQILGQKVEFLVSFYNNEISEKSEIFDDQFSVERPDGSNFTLKIRSTKLEDSAMYFCASRTGAHYNEQFFGPGTRLTVL.

V and J are TRBV19 and TRBJ1-5; D is possibly TRBD1 (6 bases). Trimming stripped 3 bases from V and 1 base from J, with 10 bases between. Germline-derived CDR1 and CDR2 are LNHDA and SQIVND (reference sequence). The CDR3 is 15 residues long. The CDR3 loop reads CASSIRGTSNQPQHF. The CDR3 nucleotides read TGTGCCAGTAGTATTAGGGGGACGAGCAATCAGCCCCAGCATTTT.

This clone was recorded once. CDR3 amino acids: CASSPNGGPLNEQFF. The CDR3 region has the DNA TGTGCCAGCAGCCCTAACGGGGGGCCTCTCAATGAGCAGTTCTTC. This rearrangement joins TRBV7-2 to TRBJ2-1; TRBD2 is a possible D gene (7 bases). Germline CDR1 SGHTA, CDR2 FQGNSA. The CDR3 has 15 amino acids. V was shortened by 5 bases and J by 6 bases, with 17 bases between the two germline ends.